What follows describes a single T cell receptor (beta chain). Sample time point: naive CD8 control sorted from an acute-time-point sample. These data come from a study of CD8 T cells in acute hepatitis C reinfection. Only in-frame clones appear in the TCRdb table, and some are missing; sequencing was by immunoSEQ multiplex PCR. The sample comprises approximately 40,000 clones, roughly 85% of which are singletons, and over 9.5% rests with the top ten. This CDR3 is built from 22 residues. Trimming cost V 0 bases and J 7 bases; bases outside gene matches: 20. CDR1 and CDR2 from the germline V gene are MNHNS and SASEGT.

This TCR was sampled from a woman aged 18-29 years who spontaneously cleared hepatitis C infection. Sequencing used naive CD8+ T cells from PBMCs. The V and J genes are TRBV6-1 and TRBJ2-2, with TRBD2 matching 13 bases. The DNA of the CDR3 is TGTGCCAGCAGTGAAGCGCTTCTGCTAACCTCCAGGACTAGCGGGAGAGACGGGGAGCTGTTTTTT. This gives the protein CASSEALLLTSRTSGRDGELFF.